This T cell receptor beta chain was identified during a study of T cell responses to AZD1222 COVID-19 vaccine. Findings of the study overall: In all cases, repertoires were sampled only after the peak T cell response. Elevations in Spike-specific TCR breadth and depth followed administration of two AZD1222 doses. At baseline, just five to seven AZD1222 recipients tested seropositive.

To note about this clone: Its antigen is undetermined.

V was trimmed by 4 bases and J by 2 bases, leaving 12 bases between them. The CDR3 has 15 residues. The germline V gene has CDR1 SGHNT and CDR2 YYREEE (reference sequence). Profiling relied on immunoSEQ multiplex PCR, and the TCRdb table lists in-frame clones only, not all of them. The sample consists of roughly 93,000 clones, approximately 83% of them appearing once. V gene TRBV5-4 combines with J gene TRBJ1-4, with D unresolved. The TCR sequence derives from an adult in good health. This material consisted of peripheral blood, taken on day 0 of AZD1222 vaccination. The CDR3 DNA is TGTGCCAGCAGCCCTTCGGGAGGGACTAATGAAAAACTGTTTTTT. Translating it yields CASSPSGGTNEKLFF.